Listed below are T cell receptor beta chains from one sample, sequenced in a study of T cell changes during pregnancy in multiple sclerosis. The method was immunoSEQ multiplex PCR; TCRdb's version includes in-frame clones alone and lacks a portion of them. The profile shows about 110,000 clones, about 90% of them singletons. The source material was peripheral blood, sampled in the third trimester of pregnancy. Source of these receptors: a female donor with multiple sclerosis, enrolled in a pregnancy study. Each CDR3 is given with its conserved first and last residue. A D gene is named only where the DNA matches it firmly. A row's size may be missing; if present it is once, few, many or a size class.

V	D	J	size	DNA	CDR3
TRBV2	.	TRBJ2-2	.	TGTGCCAGCAGGGAACAGGCTTTGAACACCGGGGAGCTGTTTTTT	CASREQALNTGELFF
TRBV9	TRBD1	TRBJ1-1	.	TGTGCCAGCAGCGGACAGGGGCTGAACACTGAAGCTTTCTTT	CASSGQGLNTEAFF
TRBV6-1	.	TRBJ1-5	.	TGTGCCAGCCACTTACTCGGGGTATTTGAGCCCCAGCATTTT	CASHLLGVFEPQHF
TRBV5-4	TRBD2	TRBJ2-7	.	TGTGCCAGCAGCCCTAGCGGGAGCTGGGACGAGCAGTACTTC	CASSPSGSWDEQYF
TRBV27	TRBD2	TRBJ2-1	.	TGTGCCAGCAGTTTATCGGGGACTAGCGGGGGCCTTGAACATGAGCAGTTCTTC	CASSLSGTSGGLEHEQFF
TRBV19	TRBD1	TRBJ2-5	.	TGTGCCAGTAGTAGGGGGACAGTCCAAGAGACCCAGTACTTC	CASSRGTVQETQYF
TRBV5-1	TRBD2	TRBJ2-1	.	TGCGCCAGCAGCCGGGATGGACTAGCGGGAGGGGAGCAGTTCTTC	CASSRDGLAGGEQFF
TRBV7-3	TRBD2	TRBJ2-3	.	TGTGCCAGCAGCTTACGTGGCGGGGGGGCTACAGATACGCAGTATTTT	CASSLRGGGATDTQYF
TRBV18	.	TRBJ2-3	.	TGTGCCAGCTCACCCCTTGGACACACAGATACGCAGTATTTT	CASSPLGHTDTQYF
TRBV2	.	TRBJ2-2	.	TGTGCCAGCAGTGGAGGGATAGGGACCGGGGAGCTGTTTTTT	CASSGGIGTGELFF
TRBV9	.	TRBJ2-1	.	TGTGCCAGCAGCGTAGGAGGAGGTAGCTATACTTACAATGAGCAGTTCTTC	CASSVGGGSYTYNEQFF
TRBV28	TRBD1	TRBJ1-2	.	TGTGCCAGCATCCGAGGGGGACAGGAGAGGGCTCACACCTTC	CASIRGGQERAHTF
TRBV6-1	.	TRBJ1-4	.	TGTGCCAGCACCTTTGAACTGGATGAAAAACTGTTTTTT	CASTFELDEKLFF
TRBV10-3	TRBD1	TRBJ1-4	.	TGTGCCATCAGGCCAGGGGGTAATGAAAAACTGTTTTTT	CAIRPGGNEKLFF
TRBV2	.	TRBJ2-7	.	TGTGCCAGCAGTGGGAGGGACAGACCTTACGAGCAGTACTTC	CASSGRDRPYEQYF
TRBV7-9	.	TRBJ1-4	.	TGTGCCAGCAGGGGGGGAGAGGAAAATGAAAAACTGTTTTTT	CASRGGEENEKLFF
TRBV19	.	TRBJ2-2	.	TGTGCCAGTAGTTGGGACAAGATAGCCGGGGAGCTGTTTTTT	CASSWDKIAGELFF
TRBV5-1	TRBD2	TRBJ2-1	.	TGCGCCAGCGCCATTTCTAGCGGGAGTTCCTACAATGAGCAGTTCTTC	CASAISSGSSYNEQFF
TRBV11-2	TRBD1	TRBJ2-7	.	TGTGCCAGCAGCTTAGATAAGGGGACAGGGTTCTACGAGCAGTACTTC	CASSLDKGTGFYEQYF
TRBV6-1	TRBD1	TRBJ2-7	.	TGTGCCAGCAGGCCGGGACAGGGCTTACACGAGCAGTACTTC	CASRPGQGLHEQYF
TRBV5-1	TRBD1	TRBJ2-7	.	TGCGCCAGCAGCTTGGGGGGACAGCCCTCCAACGAGCAGTACTTC	CASSLGGQPSNEQYF
TRBV6-6	TRBD1	TRBJ1-2	.	TGTGCCAGCAGTCGACAGGGGGCGTCTGGCTACACCTTC	CASSRQGASGYTF
TRBV5-1	.	TRBJ2-7	.	TGCGCCAGCAGCCCAAGGACGGGGTCGAACCCCTACGAGCAGTACTTC	CASSPRTGSNPYEQYF
TRBV9	.	TRBJ1-2	few	TGTGCCAGCAGACAGGGCTATGGCTACACCTTC	CASRQGYGYTF
TRBV7-9	TRBD1	TRBJ2-7	.	TGTGCCAGCAGCTCCACAGGGGATTCCTACGAGCAGTACTTC	CASSSTGDSYEQYF
TRBV5-1	TRBD2	TRBJ2-2	.	TGCGCCAGCAGCGGCGGAGGGCTAGCGGGGGGGCCTGGAGGGGAGCTGTTTTTT	CASSGGGLAGGPGGELFF
TRBV5-1	TRBD2	TRBJ2-5	.	TGCGCCAGCAGCTTGGCCAGCCTAGCGGTAAGAGAGACCCAGTACTTC	CASSLASLAVRETQYF
TRBV9	TRBD1	TRBJ1-6	.	TGTGCCAGCAGCGTAGCTGACAGGGATAATTCACCCCTCCACTTT	CASSVADRDNSPLHF
TRBV5-1	TRBD2	TRBJ2-5	.	TGCGCCAGCAGCCAGGGACTAGCGGGAGGTAGAGAGACCCAGTACTTC	CASSQGLAGGRETQYF
TRBV5-4	TRBD1	TRBJ2-7	.	TGTGCCAGCAGCTCGCCGGGACAGGGTCCCTACGAGCAGTACTTC	CASSSPGQGPYEQYF
TRBV28	.	TRBJ2-7	.	TGTGCCAGCAGACAACCACAGGGCTACGAGCAGTACTTC	CASRQPQGYEQYF
TRBV20-1	TRBD1	TRBJ1-4	.	TGCAGTGCTAAAAAGACAGGGTATCTGTTTTTT	CSAKKTGYLFF
TRBV7-9	.	TRBJ1-5	.	TGTGCCAGCAGCCAAGGACAGCCGGCACCTAATAGCAATCAGCCCCAGCATTTT	CASSQGQPAPNSNQPQHF
TRBV7-9	.	TRBJ1-2	.	TGTGCCAGCAGCTTGGGGCCCGACAACTATGGCTACACCTTC	CASSLGPDNYGYTF